This is a list of T cell receptor beta chains from one sample in a study of shared clonotypes between healthy human individuals. Profiling relied on immunoSEQ multiplex PCR, and the TCRdb table lists in-frame clones only, not all of them. This sample has hundreds of thousands of clones, with 95% found just once. Sequenced sample: naive CD8+ T cells sorted from blood. These receptors were collected from a woman younger than 45 in good health. Both conserved end residues are part of each CDR3. Fields, in order: V gene, clone size, J gene, CDR3 protein. The size field is filled for only some rows; it gives once, few, many or a size class.

TRBV27	-	TRBJ2-7	CASGELAGGEQYF
TRBV7-9	-	TRBJ2-2	CASSPGELFF
TRBV6-6	-	TRBJ2-7	CASHKGGDLEQYF
TRBV10-3	-	TRBJ2-3	CAIRGETGDHGPTDTQYF
TRBV11-2	-	TRBJ2-7	CASSLGSGTLWYEQYF
TRBV27	once	TRBJ2-7	CASSLSGTPYEQYF
TRBV29-1	-	TRBJ2-2	CSVGGEAGELFF
TRBV5-1	-	TRBJ2-7	CASSPQGRLAGGPGSYEQYF
TRBV7-9	-	TRBJ1-4	CASSLKGGAADEKLFF
TRBV7-9	-	TRBJ1-1	CASSDDYYKNTEAFF
TRBV5-4	-	-	CASSLTVDSYEQYF
TRBV5-4	-	TRBJ2-1	CASSRMLTTSGGSYNEQFF
TRBV4-2	-	TRBJ2-7	CASSQESGSSYEQYF
TRBV27	-	TRBJ2-7	CASSLGTGAQHEQYF
TRBV28	once	TRBJ1-5	CASTITGDNQPQHF
TRBV4-1	-	TRBJ2-1	CASSQGTSGTTYNEQFF
TRBV27	-	TRBJ2-7	CASSQGTMYEQYF
TRBV2	once	TRBJ2-1	CASSGLAGPYNEQFF
TRBV27	once	TRBJ2-3	CASSFSNRGTQYF
TRBV27	-	TRBJ2-2	CASSLLAGANTGELFF
TRBV25-1	-	TRBJ1-2	CASSEGEAYGYTF
TRBV5-5	-	TRBJ2-7	CASSLGPGLAGLWDEQYF
TRBV9	-	TRBJ2-3	CASSPYSGRAGDTQYF
TRBV9	-	TRBJ2-3	CASSVVSSTDTQYF
TRBV6-5	-	TRBJ2-1	CASSYDPGVAYNEQFF
TRBV2	-	TRBJ2-5	CASSATGTAYF
TRBV5-4	-	TRBJ1-1	CASSPGTAVEAFF
TRBV5-5	once	TRBJ2-7	CASSPDRGLSEQYF
TRBV28	-	TRBJ1-3	CASSWGSGNTIYF
TRBV4-1	-	TRBJ2-7	CASSAGRTSYEQYF
TRBV2	once	TRBJ2-7	CATRSNRGLGSYEQYF
TRBV7-9	-	TRBJ2-1	CASSLVGEQFF
TRBV9	-	TRBJ1-1	CASSVAAERLNTEAFF
TRBV13	-	TRBJ2-1	CASSLVSSGRGYEQFF
TRBV18	-	TRBJ2-7	CASSPTGGGAQYF
TRBV27	-	TRBJ2-1	CASSLTAPRVSSYNEQFF
TRBV27	-	TRBJ1-5	CASSDGTSPGNQPQHF
TRBV2	-	TRBJ1-1	CASSATHQATEAFF
TRBV5-6	-	TRBJ1-2	CASSRRSIRVGYGYTF
TRBV4-2	-	TRBJ2-7	CASSQDQRAYEQYF
TRBV27	-	TRBJ2-5	CASIVRGRETQYF
TRBV5-6	-	-	CASSWTGSGEQYF
TRBV5-1	-	-	CASSLQGLAYEQYF
TRBV19	-	TRBJ2-1	CASEFTSGDNEQFF
TRBV5-6	-	TRBJ1-2	CASSLTGAIANYGYTF
TRBV19	-	TRBJ2-7	CASSIGKGDSYEQYF
TRBV6-6	-	TRBJ1-2	CASSPDRGGYGYTF
TRBV10-2	-	TRBJ2-7	CASNTGSYEQYF
TRBV27	-	TRBJ1-3	CASSPSAGSHSGNTIYF
TRBV29-1	-	TRBJ1-2	CSVTLSTDYGYTF
TRBV27	once	TRBJ2-2	CASTLAGAGGELFF
TRBV7-9	-	TRBJ2-1	CASSLDSGRVDEQFF
TRBV28	-	TRBJ1-1	CASSLGDTEAFF